This T cell receptor beta chain was sequenced for a study of blood T cell repertoires in COVID-19 (TCRdb year 2020). Context from the whole study: The collaborator samples originated in the United States, Italy and Spain and spanned the acute and convalescent phases of COVID-19. The prospective study material was composed of cDNA or gDNA derived from T cells, B-cell-depleted T cells, or PBMCs. Deeply sampled blood TCRbeta repertoires from subjects exposed to, actively infected with, or recovered from COVID-19 were included in the dataset. A freely available public database, intended as a resource for researchers studying the immune response to SARS-CoV-2, is where the repertoires were released. Samples were obtained from the ongoing ImmuneRACE study (first 160 participants) and from 1,254 subjects provided by 6 global collaborators. Sample metadata almost always included a de-identified subject ID, COVID-19 status, age in years and sex. Where HLA class I and class II types were available, the types were taken from metadata supplied by the sample provider, not from assay-based typing. Broad study findings and their caveats: How much clinical and demographic metadata was included differed by source and by participant, and the metadata was provided uncurated.

CDR1 and CDR2 are read off the germline V gene as MRHNA and SNTAGT. Between the V and J ends, shortened by 5 bases and 11 bases respectively, the junction contains 19 bases. Including cysteine and phenylalanine, the CDR3 has 15 amino acids. Of the read, only the CDR3 DNA is kept; its 45 bases are in frame from base 1. In the prospective study, participants were roughly 18 to 100 years old, resided in fewer than 25 geographic areas of the United States, and were enrolled through a virtual design. To assign participants to cohorts, the prospective study relied on clinical history that participants themselves reported in a screening survey and a study questionnaire. Each participant in the prospective study had whole blood, serum and a nasopharyngeal or oropharyngeal swab collected by mobile phlebotomists. Additional blood draws and questionnaires over a 2-month period could optionally be provided by prospective study participants. Before DNA extraction, prospective study blood samples were shipped either frozen or at room temperature.

As for this clone: It lacks a known antigen. Nothing much larger sits one base from this clone, and base qualities are not available.

TCRbeta CDR3 regions were amplified from genomic DNA by means of the immunoSEQ Assay, a bias-controlled multiplex PCR. For the original study's pipeline: Within the assay, amplification of reference gene primers was used to estimate how many nucleated cells each sample contained. Sequence reads were collapsed and filtered to measure the absolute abundance of every unique TCRbeta CDR3 rearrangement. For each sample, productive Simpson clonality was calculated by taking the square root of Simpson's diversity index across productive rearrangements. The immuneACCESS repertoire file appears here via TCRdb, limited to in-frame rearrangements. These files lack a portion of the clones; in checked studies, under half of the deficit traces to unresolved V genes, and the cause of the others is not known. The V and J calls and clone size are taken from that table; D and trimming were inferred from the DNA. Recorded for this sample are 140,000 or so clones; roughly four fifths of them occurred a single time. 3% to 3.5% of the sample is taken by the ten largest.

The sequence links TRBV6-4 to TRBJ1-6; TRBD1 could be the D gene, as 5 bases match. Sequencing was performed on PBMCs or T cells enriched from blood (not recorded which). This clonotype was sampled from a woman between 45 and 60 years old with acute COVID-19. The nucleotide sequence is TGTGCCAGCAGTCCCTTCCCGGGGGGTGGGACACCCCTCCACTTT. Its product reads: CASSPFPGGGTPLHF.